These 27 T cell receptor beta chains share one sample of origin, sequenced in a study of cytomegalovirus exposure and HLA in healthy donors. Only in-frame clones appear in the TCRdb table, and some are missing; sequencing was by immunoSEQ multiplex PCR. The repertoire holds roughly 150,000 clones, with 86% as singletons. Sequenced sample: PBMCs. Receptor source: a woman between 25 and 40 years old in good health and CMV-seronegative.

The chain recombines TRBV19 with TRBJ2-7; D is perhaps TRBD1 or TRBD2 (6 bases each). V was cut by 0 bases and J by 4 bases, with 13 bases left in between. This CDR3 spans 15 amino acids. CDR1 and CDR2 (germline): LNHDA, SQIVND (reference sequence). The CDR3 protein is CASSIDVGGPYEQYF. CDR3 sequence (DNA): TGTGCCAGTAGTATAGACGTGGGGGGCCCTTACGAGCAGTACTTC.

V and J are TRBV4-2 and TRBJ1-4; no clear D. The V gene's germline CDR1 is LGHNA and CDR2 YNFKEQ. CDR3 size: 14 residues. V lost 0 bases and J 11 bases, leaving 13 bases between the germline ends. The CDR3 sequence is CASSQDLGLEKLFF. The CDR3, as DNA: TGTGCCAGCAGCCAAGATTTAGGGTTAGAGAAACTGTTTTTT.

The rearrangement links TRBV9 to TRBJ1-2; D ambiguous. Trimming cost V 0 bases and J 2 bases, with 8 bases left between them. Germline values: CDR1 SGDLS, CDR2 YYNGEE. The CDR3 length is 14 residues. The CDR3 here is CASSVGHTNYGYTF. Written as DNA, the CDR3 is TGTGCCAGCAGCGTAGGACACACCAACTATGGCTACACCTTC.

V is TRBV5-5 and J is TRBJ2-7, with TRBD1 as a possible D gene (6 bases). The CDR3 has 14 residues. Between the trimmed V and J ends, which lost 0 bases and 1 base, there was a span of 8 bases. Germline-derived CDR1 and CDR2 are SGHKS and YYEKEE (reference sequence). The CDR3 DNA follows: TGTGCCAGCAGCTTGGAAAGGGGGTCCTACGAGCAGTACTTC. Translated: CASSLERGSYEQYF.

The chain employs TRBV7-2 and TRBJ1-1; D might be TRBD1 (5 bases). Per germline, CDR1 SGHTA and CDR2 FQGNSA. The length of the CDR3 is 14 residues. V was clipped by 6 bases and J by 0 bases, with 11 bases between them. The CDR3 DNA is TGTGCCAGCAGGCCGGGACGGCTGAACACTGAAGCTTTCTTT. Its translation: CASRPGRLNTEAFF.

V is TRBV15 and J is TRBJ2-7, with D possibly matching TRBD1 (6 bases). The CDR3 consists of 16 residues. Germline V CDR1 and CDR2: LNHNV, YYDKDF (reference sequence). The germline V and J ends were trimmed by 3 bases and 2 bases, with 17 bases remaining between them. CDR3 bases: TGTGCCACCAGCAGTTCTTACACAGGGTCGACCTACGAGCAGTACTTC. This gives the protein CATSSSYTGSTYEQYF.

The CDR3 protein is CASSSTQSPSYTEAFF. CDR3 sequence (DNA): TGTGCCAGCAGCTCAACGCAGTCCCCTTCTTACACTGAAGCTTTCTTT. The V call is TRBV7-9, the J call TRBJ1-1, with D hard to call. Germline CDR1 and CDR2: SEHNR and FQNEAQ (reference sequence). The CDR3 covers 16 residues. Trimming took off 4 bases at V and 3 bases at J, with 18 bases between the two ends. Full variable domain (outside the CDR3, taken from reference TRBV7-9 and TRBJ1-1): DTGVSQNPRHKITKRGQNVTFRCDPISEHNRLYWYRQTLGQGPEFLTYFQNEAQLEKSRLLSDRFSAERPKGSFSTLEIQRTEQGDSAMYLCASSSTQSPSYTEAFFGQGTRLTVV.

The rearrangement links TRBV9 to TRBJ1-2; D call uncertain. The CDR3 runs 13 residues. CDR1 is SGDLS and CDR2 is YYNGEE in the germline V gene. Trimming took 0 bases from V and 2 from J, leaving 5 bases between them. CDR3 DNA: TGTGCCAGCAGCGTAGACGGAAACTATGGCTACACCTTC. It yields the protein CASSVDGNYGYTF.

This clone was counted a few times. The chain is built from TRBV5-6 and TRBJ1-6; 9 bases are shared with TRBD1. The germline V gene encodes CDR1 SGHDT and CDR2 YYEEEE. The CDR3 extends over 14 amino acids. The junction had 4 bases not matched to a gene; V was cut back by 3 bases and J by 9 bases. The DNA for the CDR3 is TGTGCCAGCAGCTGGGACAGGGCAGTTTCACCCCTCCACTTT. Its protein product is CASSWDRAVSPLHF.

This chain uses TRBV19 with TRBJ1-2; D gene unclear. There are 11 residues in the CDR3. Germline V gives CDR1 LNHDA, CDR2 SQIVND (reference sequence). Trimming took 4 bases from V and 3 from J, leaving 3 bases between them. The CDR3 nucleotides read TGTGCCAGTAGTACTTACTATGGCTACACCTTC. Amino acids: CASSTYYGYTF.

J is TRBJ1-4 and V is TRBV4-3; D possibly corresponds to TRBD1 (6 bases). CDR1 LGHNA and CDR2 YSLEER come from the germline V gene. With 4 bases removed from V and 6 bases from J, the gap between germline ends came to 15 bases. There are 15 residues in the CDR3. CDR3 DNA: TGCGCCAGCAGCCCACGGACAGCGAACGATGAAAAACTGTTTTTT. Amino acids: CASSPRTANDEKLFF.

This clone appeared once. V is TRBV6-5 and J is TRBJ2-2; TRBD2 is a possible D gene (5 bases). V lost 3 bases to trimming and J lost 7 bases, with 12 bases between them. Germline loops: CDR1 MNHEY, CDR2 SVGAGI. The CDR3 totals 14 residues. As DNA, the CDR3 is TGTGCCAGCAGTTATCGGAGGATCGTCGGGGAGCTGTTTTTT. Its translation: CASSYRRIVGELFF.

This clone has a single count. The chain couples TRBV7-6 to TRBJ2-2; 10 positions match TRBD1. The germline V gene encodes CDR1 SGHVS and CDR2 FNYEAQ. V was clipped by 5 bases and J by 5 bases; unmatched bases: 11. The CDR3 extends over 17 amino acids. CDR3 DNA sequence: TGTGCCAGCAGCAAACCTCCCGGGGGACAGGGGACCGGGGAGCTGTTTTTT. As protein: CASSKPPGGQGTGELFF.

There are a few counts of this clone. The rearrangement joins TRBV5-4 to TRBJ2-5; D remains ambiguous. CDR3 length equals 13 residues. The germline V gene encodes CDR1 SGHNT and CDR2 YYREEE (reference sequence). With 1 base removed from V and 5 bases from J, the gap between germline ends came to 9 bases. In DNA form, the CDR3 reads TGTGCCAGCAGCTTGAGGGCCGGGGAGACCCAGTACTTC. This sequence encodes CASSLRAGETQYF.

The chain has TRBV13 and TRBJ2-5, with unresolved D. This CDR3 is built from 17 residues. V was trimmed by 5 bases and J by 5 bases, leaving 24 bases between them. Germline loops: CDR1 PRHDT, CDR2 FYEKMQ (reference sequence). CDR3 in DNA: TGTGCCAGCAGCCCCCATCCCTCCCGAGAAAGTTGGGAGACCCAGTACTTC. It encodes CASSPHPSRESWETQYF.

V and J are TRBV7-3 and TRBJ1-1; D may be TRBD1 (5 bases). V lost 3 bases and J lost 5, with 10 bases in between. CDR1 is SGHTA and CDR2 is FQGTGA in the germline V gene. This CDR3 comprises 13 residues. Here the CDR3 reads CASSLSRATEAFF. CDR3 sequence (DNA): TGTGCCAGCAGCTTGTCCAGGGCTACTGAAGCTTTCTTT.

This chain uses TRBV19 with TRBJ2-6, with D perhaps matching TRBD1 (5 bases). Germline CDR1 LNHDA, CDR2 SQIVND (reference sequence). Between the trimmed V and J ends, which lost 5 bases and 2 bases, there was a span of 10 bases. This CDR3 has 15 amino acids. CDR3 sequence (DNA): TGTGCCAGTAGTTACTCAGGGACTGGGGCCAACGTCCTGACTTTC. Encoded protein: CASSYSGTGANVLTF.

V gene TRBV5-1 combines with J gene TRBJ2-3, with a possible D match to TRBD2 (5 bases). This CDR3 spans 14 amino acids. CDR1 is SGHRS and CDR2 is YFSETQ in the germline V gene. V was clipped by 0 bases and J by 1 base, with 6 bases between them. DNA of the CDR3: TGCGCCAGCAGCTTGGCCGGGGGCACAGATACGCAGTATTTT. It specifies CASSLAGGTDTQYF. Variable domain in full (rest from reference TRBV5-1 and TRBJ2-3): KAGVTQTPRYLIKTRGQQVTLSCSPISGHRSVSWYQQTPGQGLQFLFEYFSETQRNKGNFPGRFSGRQFSNSRSEMNVSTLELGDSALYLCASSLAGGTDTQYFGPGTRLTVL.

CDR3 DNA sequence: TGTGCCAGCAGGACTAGCGGGAGGCCCTCCTACGAGCAGTACTTC. It codes for CASRTSGRPSYEQYF. The chain couples TRBV19 to TRBJ2-7; TRBD2 agrees at 14 bases. From germline, CDR1 is LNHDA and CDR2 SQIVND (reference sequence). Trimming removed 9 bases from V and 0 bases from J; junction bases left unmatched: 4. The CDR3 extends over 15 amino acids.

The chain couples TRBV27 to TRBJ2-2; 10 bases are shared with TRBD1. This CDR3 region has 16 residues. Germline V CDR1 and CDR2: MNHEY, SMNVEV (reference sequence). The trim removed 2 bases at V and 5 bases at J, leaving 5 bases unmatched. DNA for the CDR3: TGTGCCAGCAGTTTAGTAGGGACAGGGGTGACCGGGGAGCTGTTTTTT. Protein product: CASSLVGTGVTGELFF.

The gene calls are TRBV7-3 and TRBJ2-3; TRBD2 matches 11 bases. Unmatched junction bases numbered 5, after V lost 1 base and J lost 2 bases. CDR3 length: 17 amino acids. Germline V gene lookup returns CDR1 SGHTA and CDR2 FQGTGA. The CDR3 DNA follows: TGTGCCAGCAGCTTAAGTGGGACTAGCGGCACCACAGATACGCAGTATTTT. As protein: CASSLSGTSGTTDTQYF.

The CDR3 nucleotides are TGTGCCAGCAGTTTATCGGGGGGTTTAGAGCAGTTCTTC. It codes for CASSLSGGLEQFF. The rearrangement uses TRBV27 and TRBJ2-1, with D maybe TRBD2 (6 bases). This CDR3 has 13 amino acids. V was shortened by 0 bases and J by 10 bases, with 10 bases between the two germline ends. CDR1 MNHEY and CDR2 SMNVEV come from the germline V gene (reference sequence).

The V call is TRBV7-8, the J call TRBJ2-2, with 8 bases fitting TRBD1. The CDR3 runs 16 residues. V trimming: 1 base; J trimming: 1 base; junction bases outside the gene matches: 2. The germline gives CDR1 SGHVS, CDR2 FQNEAQ. The CDR3 is CASSLETGGNTGELFF. The CDR3 DNA reads TGTGCCAGCAGCTTAGAAACAGGGGGGAACACCGGGGAGCTGTTTTTT.

The chain has TRBV6-6 and TRBJ2-5; 8 bases align to TRBD1. Germline assignment: CDR1 MNHNY and CDR2 SVGAGI (reference sequence). V shed 4 bases, J shed 0 bases, and the junction held 4 bases outside the gene matches. The CDR3 consists of 15 residues. CDR3 nucleotides: TGTGCCAGCAGTTTCGGACAGGGATACCAAGAGACCCAGTACTTC. Its protein product is CASSFGQGYQETQYF.

The chain links TRBV5-1 to TRBJ2-7, with 10 bases aligning to TRBD1. CDR3 length equals 16 residues. The V segment lost 1 base and the J segment 2 bases; nucleotides outside the gene matches: 6. Germline-derived CDR1 and CDR2 are SGHRS and YFSETQ. CDR3 in amino acids: CASSLLTGQGTYEQYF. The CDR3 coding sequence is TGCGCCAGCAGCTTGTTGACGGGACAGGGGACCTACGAGCAGTACTTC.

The J gene is TRBJ1-1, the V gene TRBV28; a weak D match, TRBD1 (5 bases). The germline V gene encodes CDR1 MDHEN and CDR2 SYDVKM. V was trimmed by 5 bases and J by 0 bases, leaving 19 bases between them. The CDR3 loop spans 17 amino acids. The CDR3 DNA sequence: TGTGCCAGCAGTCCCGGGGGGAACGAATTAGTGAACACTGAAGCTTTCTTT. As protein: CASSPGGNELVNTEAFF.

This clone occurred once. V usage is TRBV2 and J usage is TRBJ1-2; 11 bases are a match to TRBD1. The germline gives CDR1 SNHLY, CDR2 FYNNEI. This CDR3 is built from 15 residues. V was clipped by 4 bases and J by 4 bases; unmatched bases: 5. In DNA, the CDR3 is TGTGCCAGCAGTGTCCGGGACAGGGGGGTCTATGGCTACACCTTC. Its translation: CASSVRDRGVYGYTF.